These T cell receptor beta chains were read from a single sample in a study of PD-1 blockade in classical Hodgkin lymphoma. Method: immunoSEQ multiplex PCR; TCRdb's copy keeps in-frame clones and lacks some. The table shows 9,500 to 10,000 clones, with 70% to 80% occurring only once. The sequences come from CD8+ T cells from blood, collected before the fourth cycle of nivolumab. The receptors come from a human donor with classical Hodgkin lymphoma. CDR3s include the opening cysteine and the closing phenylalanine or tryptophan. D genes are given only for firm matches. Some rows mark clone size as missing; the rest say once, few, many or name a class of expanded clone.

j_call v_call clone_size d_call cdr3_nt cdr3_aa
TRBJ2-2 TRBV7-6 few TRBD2 TGTGCCAGCAGCTTAGGAGCGGGAGGGACCGGGGAGCTGTTTTTT CASSLGAGGTGELFF
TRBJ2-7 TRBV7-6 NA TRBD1 TGTGCCAGCAGCTTCAGGACAGGGGATGAGCAGTACTTC CASSFRTGDEQYF
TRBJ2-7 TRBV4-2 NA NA TGTGCCAGCAGCCAAGATGAGGACGGTGGGATCTACGAGCAGTACTTC CASSQDEDGGIYEQYF
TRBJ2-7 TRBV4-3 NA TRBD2 TGCGCCAGCAGCCAAGATCTCGGGGGAGGGCCAACCTACGAGCAGTACTTC CASSQDLGGGPTYEQYF
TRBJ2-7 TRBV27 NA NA TGTGCCAGCAGCTACGGATCGGGCGAGCAGTACTTC CASSYGSGEQYF
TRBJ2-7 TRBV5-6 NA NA TGTGCCAGCAGCTCCAGGGGGGTTGACTACGAGCAGTACTTC CASSSRGVDYEQYF
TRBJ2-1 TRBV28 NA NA TGTGCCAGCAGCCCTATCGAGGGGGATCCCTGGGGCAATGAGCAGTTCTTC CASSPIEGDPWGNEQFF
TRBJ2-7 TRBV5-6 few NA TGTGCCAGCACCCTGATTGACTCTGAGCAGTACTTC CASTLIDSEQYF
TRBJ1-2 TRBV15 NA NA TGTGCCACCAGCAGAGAAGGCCCCGGCGGCTACACCTTC CATSREGPGGYTF
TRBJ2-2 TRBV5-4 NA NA TGTGCCAGCAGCTTGCCCGAGGAGACCGGGGAGCTGTTTTTT CASSLPEETGELFF
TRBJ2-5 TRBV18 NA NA TGTGCCAGCTCACCGGGTGCGGGAATTGGGACCCAGTACTTC CASSPGAGIGTQYF
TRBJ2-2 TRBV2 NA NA TGTGCCAGTTTTACAGGTACCGGGGAGCTGTTTTTT CASFTGTGELFF
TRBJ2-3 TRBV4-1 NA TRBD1 TGCGCCAGCAGCCAAGAAGCGTGGACAGGGGGCACAGATACGCAGTATTTT CASSQEAWTGGTDTQYF
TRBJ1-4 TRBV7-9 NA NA TGTGCCAGCAGATCTGACAGGCAACTGTTTTTT CASRSDRQLFF
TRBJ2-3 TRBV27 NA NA TGTGCCAGCAGTTACGGGTTAGGGGATACGCAGTATTTT CASSYGLGDTQYF
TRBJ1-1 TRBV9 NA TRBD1 TGTGCCAGCACCTCAGGGGGCCACACTGAAGCTTTCTTT CASTSGGHTEAFF
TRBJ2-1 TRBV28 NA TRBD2 TGTGCCAGCAGCATCCTAAGCAGCGGGAGCGGTGAGCAGTTCTTC CASSILSSGSGEQFF
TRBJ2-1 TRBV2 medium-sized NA TGTGCCAGCACCCCGAAGGGAGGGGGGGAAGTGAATGAGCAGTTCTTC CASTPKGGGEVNEQFF
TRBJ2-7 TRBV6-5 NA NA TGTGCCAGCAGTTACTCCGCGGGAAACTCCTACGAGCAGTACTTC CASSYSAGNSYEQYF
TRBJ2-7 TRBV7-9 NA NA TGTGCCAGCAGCTCACAGGGAATTGGGAACTACGAGCAGTACTTC CASSSQGIGNYEQYF
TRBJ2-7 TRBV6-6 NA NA TGTGCCAGCAGTTACTCGACAGCAAACTCCTACGAGCAGTACTTC CASSYSTANSYEQYF
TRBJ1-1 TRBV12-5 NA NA TGTGCTAGTGGTTTGACAGGATCGCTTCACACTGAAGCTTTCTTT CASGLTGSLHTEAFF
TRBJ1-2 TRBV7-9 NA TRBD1 TGTGCCAGCAGCCTTGGGACAGTCAACTATGGCTACACCTTC CASSLGTVNYGYTF
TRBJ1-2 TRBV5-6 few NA TGTGCCAGCAGCTTGGGGAGTGCCTATGGCTACACCTTC CASSLGSAYGYTF
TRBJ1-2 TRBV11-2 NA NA TGTGCCAGCAGCTTAGATCAGCTCTATGGCTACACCTTC CASSLDQLYGYTF
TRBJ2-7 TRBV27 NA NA TGTGCCAGCACCCCCAGGGGATCCCCTTCCTACGAGCAGTACTTC CASTPRGSPSYEQYF
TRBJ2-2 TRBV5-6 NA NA TGTGCCAGCAGCTCGGACGCAGCCGGGGAGCTGTTTTTT CASSSDAAGELFF
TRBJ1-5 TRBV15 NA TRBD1 TGTGCCACCCGGGACAGGGTGGGAGATCAGCCCCAGCATTTT CATRDRVGDQPQHF
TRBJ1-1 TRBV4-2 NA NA TGTGCCAGCAGCCCCCTGAGGGGAGCGAACACTGAAGCTTTCTTT CASSPLRGANTEAFF
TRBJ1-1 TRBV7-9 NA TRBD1 TGTGCCAGCAGCTCGGTTGACAGGGGACCAGGAGCTTTCTTT CASSSVDRGPGAFF
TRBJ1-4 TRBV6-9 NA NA TGTGCCAGCAGTTATCTTCCAAGGACTAATGAAAAACTGTTTTTT CASSYLPRTNEKLFF
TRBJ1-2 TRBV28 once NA TGTGCCAGCAGTTTCCTCCTTTGGGGCAGTAACTATGGCTACACCTTC CASSFLLWGSNYGYTF
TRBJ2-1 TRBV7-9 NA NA TGTGCCAGCAGCCCTAGCCGGAGCTTAAATGAGCAGTTCTTC CASSPSRSLNEQFF
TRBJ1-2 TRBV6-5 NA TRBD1 TGTGCCAGCAGGGAATCCGGACAGGGGAACTATGGCTACACCTTC CASRESGQGNYGYTF
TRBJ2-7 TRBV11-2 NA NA TGTGCCAGCAGCTTAGAAGCAGCCTCCTACGAGCAGTACTTC CASSLEAASYEQYF
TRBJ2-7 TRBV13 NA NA TGTGCCAGCAGCTCTACAGGGAGGCCCTACGAGCAGTACTTC CASSSTGRPYEQYF
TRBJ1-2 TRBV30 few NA TGTGCCTGGAGCCTTACCCGCTCCCATGGCTACACCTTC CAWSLTRSHGYTF
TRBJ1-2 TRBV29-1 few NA TGCAGCGTTGAAGATTTCCAGGGAGATCACTATGGCTACACCTTC CSVEDFQGDHYGYTF
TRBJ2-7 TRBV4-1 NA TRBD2 TGCGCCAGCAGCCCAGGGACTAGCGGGGAGCAGTACTTC CASSPGTSGEQYF
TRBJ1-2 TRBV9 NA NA TGTGCCAGCAGCGTAGCTTCTAGCGATGGCTACACCTTC CASSVASSDGYTF
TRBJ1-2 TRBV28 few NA TGTGCCAGCCGATCGGGGTCCTGGGGCTACACCTTC CASRSGSWGYTF
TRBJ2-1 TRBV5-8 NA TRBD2 TGTGCCAGCAACTTGGGCGGGGGGGCCTACAATGAGCAGTTCTTC CASNLGGGAYNEQFF
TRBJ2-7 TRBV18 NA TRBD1 TGTGCCAGCTCAACGACAGGGTCTCTCGAGCAGTACTTC CASSTTGSLEQYF
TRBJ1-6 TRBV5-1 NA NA TGCGCCAGCAGCTTGAGAGGGGCAGGAACCAATTCACCCCTCCACTTT CASSLRGAGTNSPLHF
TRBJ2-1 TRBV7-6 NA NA TGTGCCAGCAGCGAGTACAATGAGCAGTTCTTC CASSEYNEQFF
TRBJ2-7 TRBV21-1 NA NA TGTGCCAGCAGCTCCTACGACAAGTACGTTAACGAGCAGTACTTC CASSSYDKYVNEQYF
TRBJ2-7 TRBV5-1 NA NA TGCGCCAGCAGACTCGGTGGAGGGTCCTACGAGCAGTACTTC CASRLGGGSYEQYF
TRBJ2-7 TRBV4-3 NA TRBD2 TGCGCCAGCAGCCAAGATGGGACTAGCGGAGGGCAGTACTTC CASSQDGTSGGQYF
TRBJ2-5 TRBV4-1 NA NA TGCGCCAGCAGCCAAGAAAAAAGGACGGGGGAGACCCAGTACTTC CASSQEKRTGETQYF
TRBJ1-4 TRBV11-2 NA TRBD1 TGTGCCAGCAGCCCGAGGACAGGGACAACTAATGAAAAACTGTTTTTT CASSPRTGTTNEKLFF
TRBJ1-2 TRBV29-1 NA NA TGCAGCGTTCTCGGTAGGGGGGACTTTAACTATGGCTACACCTTC CSVLGRGDFNYGYTF
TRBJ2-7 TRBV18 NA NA TGTGCCAGCTCACTACTGGCACACTACGAGCAGTACTTC CASSLLAHYEQYF
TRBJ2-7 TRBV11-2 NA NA TGTGCCAGCAGCTTAGTGGCAGACTACGAGCAGTACTTC CASSLVADYEQYF
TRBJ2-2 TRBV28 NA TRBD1 TGTGCCAGCAGTTTAATCTCAGGGGGCACCGGGGAGCTGTTTTTT CASSLISGGTGELFF
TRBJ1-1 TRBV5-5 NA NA TGTGCCACGACGGCGTTTTCGAACACTGAAGCTTTCTTT CATTAFSNTEAFF
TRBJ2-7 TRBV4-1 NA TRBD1 TGCGCCAGCAGCCAAGTTTGGACAGGGAGCTCCTACGAGCAGTACTTC CASSQVWTGSSYEQYF
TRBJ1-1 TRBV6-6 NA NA TGTGCCAGCAGTTACGAGGTCATGAACACTGAAGCTTTCTTT CASSYEVMNTEAFF
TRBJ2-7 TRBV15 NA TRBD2 TGTGCCACCAGCTCCCCTAGCGGGAGCGACGAGCAGTACTTC CATSSPSGSDEQYF
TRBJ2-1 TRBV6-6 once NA TGTGCCAGCAGTTTAACAGCCAATGAGCAGTTCTTC CASSLTANEQFF
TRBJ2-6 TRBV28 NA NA TGTGCCTCAAGAACAGGTTTTAGCTCTGGGGCCAACGTCCTGACTTTC CASRTGFSSGANVLTF